What follows are 19 T cell receptor beta chains derived from one specimen sequenced in a study of blood T cell repertoires in COVID-19. Assay: immunoSEQ multiplex PCR; the TCRdb copy retains only in-frame clones and omits some. The table has some 250,000 clones, about 68% seen once; the top ten hold 3.3%. The sequenced material came from peripheral blood. The source of these receptors is a woman aged 80 or older with acute or convalescent COVID-19.

This clone was detected a few times. The chain employs TRBV5-4 and TRBJ1-6; D is ambiguous. V was trimmed by 4 bases and J by 10 bases, leaving 9 bases between them. The germline CDR1 and CDR2 sequences are SGHNT and YYREEE (reference sequence). The length of the CDR3 is 12 residues. The CDR3 DNA reads TGTGCCAGCAGCACTGCCCGCTCACCCCTCCACTTT. Amino acid sequence: CASSTARSPLHF.

The chain has TRBV11-1 and TRBJ2-1; 12 bases match TRBD1. The CDR3 extends over 16 amino acids. CDR1 and CDR2 from the germline V gene are SGHAT and FQDESV (reference sequence). V dropped 5 bases and J dropped 8; count of bases not matched to a gene: 10. CDR3 in amino acids: CASSTAGTGGLYEQFF. In nucleotides, the CDR3 is TGTGCCAGCAGCACAGCCGGGACAGGGGGCTTGTATGAGCAGTTCTTC.

The rearrangement joins TRBV2 to TRBJ1-1; D is uncertain. The CDR3 spans 12 residues. With 9 bases removed from V and 5 bases from J, the gap between germline ends came to 13 bases. Per the germline V gene, CDR1 is SNHLY and CDR2 is FYNNEI. The CDR3 reads CASDKDVTEAFF. In DNA, the CDR3 is TGTGCCAGTGACAAGGATGTGACTGAAGCTTTCTTT.

This clone was picked up a small number of times. The chain recombines TRBV5-1 with TRBJ2-2, with 13 bases aligning to TRBD2. Germline V gene lookup returns CDR1 SGHRS and CDR2 YFSETQ. The junction had 7 bases not matched to a gene; V was cut back by 1 base and J by 1 base. This CDR3 comprises 19 residues. The CDR3 bases are TGCGCCAGCAGCTTGACTCGATGGACTAGCGGGAGGAACACCGGGGAGCTGTTTTTT. Its translation: CASSLTRWTSGRNTGELFF. The variable domain in full, with the rest retrieved from reference TRBV5-1 and TRBJ2-2, is KAGVTQTPRYLIKTRGQQVTLSCSPISGHRSVSWYQQTPGQGLQFLFEYFSETQRNKGNFPGRFSGRQFSNSRSEMNVSTLELGDSALYLCASSLTRWTSGRNTGELFFGEGSRLTVL.

J is TRBJ2-1 and V is TRBV27; possibly TRBD1 for D (5 bases). The CDR3 covers 15 residues. Germline loops: CDR1 MNHEY, CDR2 SMNVEV (reference sequence). Trimming removed 0 bases at V and 6 bases at J, with 12 bases between. CDR3 sequence reads: CASSLSWGVGNEQFF. CDR3 nucleotides: TGTGCCAGCAGTTTATCTTGGGGCGTCGGCAATGAGCAGTTCTTC.

The chain has TRBV5-5 and TRBJ1-4; D is perhaps TRBD1 (6 bases). Germline assignment: CDR1 SGHKS and CDR2 YYEKEE (reference sequence). This CDR3 region has 16 residues. Trimming stripped 3 bases from V and 7 bases from J, with 19 bases between. The CDR3 DNA sequence: TGTGCCAGCAGCTCCGGGACACTGTTATCAAGTGAAAAACTGTTTTTT. Its translation is CASSSGTLLSSEKLFF.

As concerns this clone: Distinct nucleotide sequences in the sample also encode this CDR3. The chain carries TRBV7-2 and TRBJ2-5; D remains ambiguous. CDR1 and CDR2 (germline): SGHTA, FQGNSA. The CDR3 length is 13 residues. Trimming shortened V by 1 base and J by 5 bases, and 8 bases separated the two germline ends. For the CDR3, the DNA is TGTGCCAGCAGCTTAGGGTCCCGGGAGACCCAGTACTTC. Protein: CASSLGSRETQYF. Supplemented by reference TRBV7-2 and TRBJ2-5, the full variable domain reads GAGVSQSPSNKVTEKGKDVELRCDPISGHTALYWYRQSLGQGLEFLIYFQGNSAPDKSGLPSDRFSAERTGGSVSTLTIQRTQQEDSAVYLCASSLGSRETQYFGPGTRLLVL.

This chain uses TRBV5-1 with TRBJ1-5, with 10 bases lining up with TRBD1. Trimming removed 5 bases from V and 6 bases from J; junction bases left unmatched: 5. This CDR3 has 14 amino acids. CDR1 and CDR2 from the germline V gene are SGHRS and YFSETQ. Here the CDR3 reads CASSPTGGVQPQHF. The CDR3 DNA follows: TGCGCCAGCAGTCCGACAGGGGGCGTTCAGCCCCAGCATTTT.

The chain joins TRBV6-5 to TRBJ1-1; D not certain. Trimming cost V 6 bases and J 2 bases, with 16 bases left between them. CDR3 length equals 15 residues. CDR1 and CDR2 from the germline V gene are MNHEY and SVGAGI. The CDR3 nucleotides read TGTGCCAGCAGAACAGCGGAGGCTGGTAACACTGAAGCTTTCTTT. The encoded protein is CASRTAEAGNTEAFF.

The CDR3: CASSPGGQNTEAFF. In DNA form, the CDR3 reads TGTGCCAGCAGCCCCGGGGGGCAGAACACTGAAGCTTTCTTT. The V gene is TRBV11-3, the J gene TRBJ1-1; a possible D gene is TRBD1 (6 bases). CDR1 and CDR2 from the germline V gene are SGHNT and YENEEA. V lost 5 bases to trimming and J lost 1 base, with 11 bases between them. This CDR3 spans 14 amino acids.

There are a few counts of this clone. V gene TRBV19 combines with J gene TRBJ1-2, with 12 bases identical to TRBD1. After removal of 5 bases from V and 5 bases from J, the junction contained 6 bases not matched to a gene. The germline gives CDR1 LNHDA, CDR2 SQIVND (reference sequence). The CDR3 totals 15 residues. CDR3: CASSAPGQGAYGYTF. The DNA of the CDR3 is TGTGCCAGTAGTGCCCCGGGACAGGGGGCATATGGCTACACCTTC.

V and J are TRBV5-1 and TRBJ1-2, with TRBD1 matching over 9 bases. Per the germline V gene, CDR1 is SGHRS and CDR2 is YFSETQ. V dropped 3 bases and J dropped 7; count of bases not matched to a gene: 4. The CDR3 has 13 residues. CDR3 in DNA: TGCGCCAGCAGCTGGGGACAGGGCGGTGGCTACACCTTC. Protein: CASSWGQGGGYTF.

This clone was seen a single time. The V gene is TRBV14, the J gene TRBJ1-2, with D possibly being TRBD1 (6 bases). The germline CDR1 and CDR2 sequences are SGHDN and FVKESK. Trimming pared 4 bases from V and 8 bases from J, leaving 14 bases between. This CDR3 spans 13 amino acids. CDR3 DNA sequence: TGTGCCAGCAGCCCTCTGGGGGCAGGCGGCTACACCTTC. Amino acids: CASSPLGAGGYTF.

With regard to this clone: At the DNA level, this CDR3 is encoded by other sequences in the same sample as well. This sequence joins TRBV11-2 and TRBJ1-1; D unclear. Germline CDR1 and CDR2: SGHAT and FQNNGV. The length of the CDR3 is 13 residues. V gave up 0 bases and J gave up 5 bases, with 7 bases separating them. The CDR3 DNA follows: TGTGCCAGCAGCTTAGATCTGGCTACTGAAGCTTTCTTT. Protein: CASSLDLATEAFF.

V and J are TRBV25-1 and TRBJ1-1; perhaps TRBD1 as D (5 bases). This CDR3 has 14 amino acids. V lost 6 bases and J 5 bases, leaving 16 bases between the germline ends. The germline CDR1 and CDR2 sequences are MGHDK and SYGVNS. The CDR3 sequence is CASRGIRGRTEAFF. The CDR3 nucleotides are TGTGCCAGCAGAGGAATCCGGGGGAGGACTGAAGCTTTCTTT.

V usage is TRBV6-1 and J usage is TRBJ2-1; 10 nucleotides line up with TRBD1. Unmatched junction bases numbered 13, after V lost 1 base and J lost 10 bases. The CDR3 length is 17 residues. CDR1 is MNHNS, CDR2 SASEGT, per germline. This CDR3 is CASSEVLHAGTGVEQFF. In DNA, the CDR3 is TGTGCCAGCAGTGAAGTATTACACGCCGGGACAGGGGTCGAGCAGTTCTTC.

This clone was observed many times. V and J are TRBV9 and TRBJ1-2; D unresolved. The CDR3 sequence is 14 residues long. V was clipped by 0 bases and J by 4 bases, with 10 bases between them. Germline V gene sequence: CDR1 SGDLS, CDR2 YYNGEE. The CDR3 DNA sequence: TGTGCCAGCAGCGTAGCGGGGATGCCCTATGGCTACACCTTC. Translation: CASSVAGMPYGYTF.

This clone was detected a few times. The chain has TRBV20-1 and TRBJ1-1; D might be TRBD1 (5 bases). In germline, CDR1 is DFQATT, CDR2 SNEGSKA (reference sequence). V lost 3 bases, J lost 4 bases, and 12 bases lay in between. This CDR3 has 13 amino acids. CDR3 protein: CSASRVQGTEAFF. CDR3 DNA: TGCAGTGCTAGTAGGGTCCAGGGCACTGAAGCTTTCTTT.

J is TRBJ2-6 and V is TRBV5-1, with 11 bases identical to TRBD1. Germline V gene lookup returns CDR1 SGHRS and CDR2 YFSETQ. CDR3 length equals 16 residues. V lost 3 bases, J lost 2 bases, and 1 base stayed unmatched. Here the CDR3 reads CASSWTGGAGANVLTF. The CDR3 DNA is TGCGCCAGCAGCTGGACAGGGGGCGCTGGGGCCAACGTCCTGACTTTC.